The rows below give T cell receptor beta chains drawn from one sample of a study of prognosis after radiotherapy for stage I lung cancer. TCRdb independently ran MiXCR on the multiplex PCR reads; one entry per CDR3 protein. The table includes approximately 20,000 distinct CDR3 sequences, over 25% detected once. Here the sequenced sample was PBMCs, taken before or after stereotactic body radiation therapy (not recorded which). The receptors stem from a donor at least 50 years old with non-small cell lung cancer. The CDR3 runs from the conserved cysteine through the conserved F or W. Fields, in order: D gene, clone size, V gene, J gene, CDR3 protein, CDR3 DNA. D genes are given only for firm matches. Where a row states a size, it is once, few, many or the class of an expanded clone; other rows omit it.

-	many	TRBV10-2	TRBJ1-1	CASSVTSTEAFF	TGCGCCAGCAGTGTGACAAGCACTGAAGCTTTCTTT
-	many	TRBV6-1	TRBJ1-5	CASSHVGAYQPQHF	TGTGCCAGCAGCCACGTAGGCGCGTATCAGCCCCAGCATTTT
TRBD2	many	TRBV20-1	TRBJ2-7	CSATPGGGNEQYF	TGCAGTGCCACACCCGGGGGAGGGAACGAGCAGTACTTC
-	-	TRBV6-1	TRBJ2-5	CASSVTGGQETQYF	TGTGCCAGCAGCGTGACAGGCGGCCAAGAGACCCAGTACTTC
-	many	TRBV3-1	TRBJ2-2	CASSNKPGARTGNTGELFF	TGTGCCAGCAGCAACAAGCCGGGGGCAAGAACGGGAAACACCGGGGAGCTGTTTTTT
-	many	TRBV19	TRBJ2-3	CASSGATGTDTQYF	TGTGCCAGTAGCGGGGCGACTGGCACAGATACGCAGTATTTT
TRBD1	many	TRBV20-1	TRBJ2-1	CSLLKPGTGFGEQFF	TGCAGCCTGCTCAAACCAGGGACAGGGTTCGGTGAGCAGTTCTTC
-	-	TRBV20-1	TRBJ2-7	CSSRDVSSDYEQYF	TGCAGTTCTAGAGATGTGTCAAGCGACTACGAGCAGTACTTC
-	medium-sized	TRBV24-1	TRBJ2-3	CATSAPSTDTQYF	TGTGCCACCAGTGCCCCTAGCACAGATACGCAGTATTTT
-	many	TRBV2	TRBJ2-7	CASASATSVHEQYF	TGTGCCAGCGCTTCGGCTACATCGGTCCACGAGCAGTACTTC
-	-	TRBV7-2	TRBJ2-1	CASGRWRDSYNEQFF	TGTGCCAGCGGGAGGTGGCGTGATTCCTACAATGAGCAGTTCTTC
-	many	TRBV18	TRBJ2-5	CASSDLAEETQYF	TGTGCCAGCTCAGACTTAGCGGAAGAGACCCAGTACTTC
TRBD2	-	TRBV4-1	TRBJ2-7	CASSPDARTSVNYEQYF	TGCGCCAGCAGCCCCGACGCAAGGACTAGCGTAAACTACGAGCAGTACTTC
-	many	TRBV7-6	TRBJ2-1	CASSSYGRANEQFF	TGTGCCAGCAGCTCCTACGGGCGGGCCAATGAGCAGTTCTTC
-	many	TRBV20-1	TRBJ2-1	CSAFVATLKALNEQFF	TGCAGTGCTTTCGTGGCGACCCTAAAAGCGTTGAATGAGCAGTTCTTC
-	many	TRBV6-2/TRBV6-3	TRBJ2-3	CASSYREAGDTQYF	TGTGCCAGCAGTTACAGGGAAGCGGGAGATACGCAGTATTTT
TRBD2	many	TRBV2	TRBJ2-1	CASSPTGGGNEQFF	TGTGCCAGCAGTCCAACGGGAGGGGGCAATGAGCAGTTCTTC
TRBD2	many	TRBV6-2/TRBV6-3	TRBJ2-7	CASGLAGLDEQYF	TGTGCCAGCGGGCTAGCGGGATTGGACGAGCAGTACTTC
-	many	TRBV20-1	TRBJ2-5	CSALDGIGETQYF	TGCAGTGCTCTCGACGGGATAGGAGAGACCCAGTACTTC
-	-	TRBV20-1	TRBJ2-7	CSARGCAIYQQYF	TGCAGTGCTAGAGGGTGTGCGATCTACCAGCAGTACTTC
-	many	TRBV2	TRBJ2-7	CASSALSYEQYF	TGTGCCAGCAGTGCTTTGAGCTACGAGCAGTACTTC
-	many	TRBV28	TRBJ2-5	CASSLLETQYF	TGTGCCAGCAGTTTATTGGAGACCCAGTACTTC
-	many	TRBV5-6	TRBJ2-4	CASSFLGGGAQGNIQYF	TGTGCCAGCAGCTTCCTGGGAGGTGGGGCACAAGGAAACATTCAGTACTTC
TRBD1	many	TRBV3-1	TRBJ2-7	CASSTGTDSYEQYF	TGTGCCAGCAGCACCGGGACAGACTCCTACGAGCAGTACTTC
-	many	TRBV4-2	TRBJ1-1	CASSPPRGAGVTEAFF	TGTGCCAGCAGCCCCCCGCGCGGGGCGGGGGTCACTGAAGCTTTCTTT
-	-	TRBV28	TRBJ2-1	CASSLGTVYSYNEQFF	TGTGCCAGCAGTTTAGGGACTGTCTACAGCTACAATGAGCAGTTCTTC
-	many	TRBV12-3/TRBV12-4	TRBJ2-2	CAIRRRANTGELFF	TGTGCCATCCGGCGACGCGCGAACACCGGGGAGCTGTTTTTT
TRBD1	many	TRBV5-5	TRBJ2-5	CASSLGGTGPQETQYF	TGTGCCAGCAGCTTGGGCGGGACAGGACCTCAAGAGACCCAGTACTTC
-	many	TRBV28	TRBJ1-2	CASSLGGSHNYGYTF	TGTGCCAGCAGTTTAGGGGGGTCCCATAACTATGGCTACACCTTC
TRBD1	many	TRBV5-1	TRBJ2-5	CASSKGTGGSGGGRTQYF	TGCGCCAGCAGCAAAGGGACAGGGGGCTCGGGAGGAGGGAGAACCCAGTACTTC
-	many	TRBV10-3	TRBJ1-4	CAISERGTNEKLFF	TGTGCCATCAGTGAGAGGGGGACTAATGAAAAACTGTTTTTT
-	many	TRBV27	TRBJ2-5	CASLLSCQETQYF	TGTGCCAGTCTCCTCAGCTGCCAAGAGACCCAGTACTTC
-	many	TRBV5-8	TRBJ1-1	CASSLDRESLAFF	TGTGCCAGCAGCTTGGATAGAGAGAGCTTGGCTTTCTTT
-	many	TRBV3-1	TRBJ2-3	CASSVDRTDTQYF	TGTGCCAGCAGCGTCGACAGGACAGATACGCAGTATTTT